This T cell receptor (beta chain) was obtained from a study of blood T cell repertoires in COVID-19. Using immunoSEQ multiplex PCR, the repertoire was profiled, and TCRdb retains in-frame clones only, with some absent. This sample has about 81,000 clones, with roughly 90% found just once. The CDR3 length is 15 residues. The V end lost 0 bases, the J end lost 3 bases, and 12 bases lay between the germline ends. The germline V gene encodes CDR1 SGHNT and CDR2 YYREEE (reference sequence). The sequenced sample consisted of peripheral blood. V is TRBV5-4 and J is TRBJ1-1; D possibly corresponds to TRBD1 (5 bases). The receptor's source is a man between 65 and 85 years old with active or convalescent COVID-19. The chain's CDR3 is CASSLAGGGDTEAFF. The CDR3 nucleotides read TGTGCCAGCAGCTTGGCCGGGGGTGGGGACACTGAAGCTTTCTTT. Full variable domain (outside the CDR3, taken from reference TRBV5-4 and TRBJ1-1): ETGVTQSPTHLIKTRGQQVTLRCSSQSGHNTVSWYQQALGQGPQFIFQYYREEENGRGNFPPRFSGLQFPNYSSELNVNALELDDSALYLCASSLAGGGDTEAFFGQGTRLTVV.